This note documents a single T cell receptor (beta chain) sequence. These data are taken from a study of blood T cell repertoires in COVID-19. Study-level information: Sample material is recorded as cDNA or gDNA derived from T cells, B-cell-depleted T cells, or PBMCs.

Per the study methods: Counts of nucleated cells, estimated from reference gene primer amplification, were obtained. Assay used: immunoSEQ multiplex PCR; TCRdb lists only in-frame clones, some missing. That table furnishes V, J and clone size, whereas the DNA furnished D and trimming. The sample records about 220,000 clones, roughly 85% being singletons. This receptor was identified in a man aged 25 to 40 who had recovered from COVID-19. The specimen was peripheral blood.

CDR3 residues: CASSNTGPSGNTIYF. The CDR3 nucleotides read TGTGCCAGCAGCAATACAGGGCCCTCTGGAAACACCATATATTTT. This chain uses TRBV5-6 with TRBJ1-3; maybe TRBD1 (6 bases). The CDR3 is 15 residues long. V shed 4 bases and J shed 0 bases, with 11 bases lying between them. Germline assignment: CDR1 SGHDT and CDR2 YYEEEE.